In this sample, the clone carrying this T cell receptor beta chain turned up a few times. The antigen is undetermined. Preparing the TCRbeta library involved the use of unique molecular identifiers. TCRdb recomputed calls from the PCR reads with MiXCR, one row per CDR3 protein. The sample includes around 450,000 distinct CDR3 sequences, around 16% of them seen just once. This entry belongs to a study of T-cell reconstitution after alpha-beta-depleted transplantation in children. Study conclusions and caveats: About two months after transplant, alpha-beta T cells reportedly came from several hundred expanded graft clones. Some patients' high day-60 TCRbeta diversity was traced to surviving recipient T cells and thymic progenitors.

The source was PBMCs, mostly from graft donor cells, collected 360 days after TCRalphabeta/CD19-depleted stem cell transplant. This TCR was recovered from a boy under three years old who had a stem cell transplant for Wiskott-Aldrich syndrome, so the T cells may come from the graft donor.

The CDR3 protein is CASNLHSPTDTQYF. Here the CDR3 DNA reads TGCGCCAGCAACCTCCACTCCCCCACAGATACGCAGTATTTT. The rearrangement uses TRBV5-1 and TRBJ2-3, with no clear D. The CDR3 is 14 residues long. Germline assignment: CDR1 SGHRS and CDR2 YFSETQ. Trimming pared 6 bases from V and 2 bases from J, leaving 13 bases between. Drawing the rest from reference TRBV5-1 and TRBJ2-3, the complete variable domain is KAGVTQTPRYLIKTRGQQVTLSCSPISGHRSVSWYQQTPGQGLQFLFEYFSETQRNKGNFPGRFSGRQFSNSRSEMNVSTLELGDSALYLCASNLHSPTDTQYFGPGTRLTVL.